This T cell receptor beta chain was observed in a study of blood T cell repertoires in COVID-19. Overall study: The samples span acute and convalescent COVID-19 from the United States, Italy and Spain. The cDNA or gDNA used as material had been derived from T cells, B-cell-depleted T cells, or PBMCs.

How the authors handled the data: Nucleated cell counts were estimated from reference gene primer amplification. The assay was immunoSEQ multiplex PCR, and TCRdb's table has in-frame clones only and misses some. That table supplies the V and J calls and clone size; D and trimming were determined from the DNA. The sample has approximately 110,000 clones; roughly nine tenths are singletons. The CDR3 totals 16 residues. Deletions cut 4 bases from V and 6 bases from J, with 20 bases between. Germline lookup yields CDR1 SGDLS and CDR2 YYNGEE. This chain uses TRBV9 with TRBJ1-5, with TRBD1 as a possible D gene (6 bases). The receptor was derived from a man aged 40-55 years with acute or convalescent COVID-19. The sample was peripheral blood. The CDR3 DNA sequence: TGTGCCAGCAGCCCGACCCCCTCTACAGGGACTCAGCCCCAGCATTTT. Translated, it gives CASSPTPSTGTQPQHF.